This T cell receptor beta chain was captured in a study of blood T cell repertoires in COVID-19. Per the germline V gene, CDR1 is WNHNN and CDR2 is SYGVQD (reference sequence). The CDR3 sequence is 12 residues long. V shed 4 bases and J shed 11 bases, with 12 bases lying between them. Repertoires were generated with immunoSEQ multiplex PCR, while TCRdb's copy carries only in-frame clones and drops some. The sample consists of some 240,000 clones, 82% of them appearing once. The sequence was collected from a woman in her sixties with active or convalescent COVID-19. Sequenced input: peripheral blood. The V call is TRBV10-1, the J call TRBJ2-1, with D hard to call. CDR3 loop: CASSGSLYQQFF. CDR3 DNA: TGCGCCAGCAGTGGGTCCCTTTATCAGCAGTTCTTC.